This TCR beta chain came from a study of cytomegalovirus exposure and HLA in healthy donors. Repertoires were generated with immunoSEQ multiplex PCR, while TCRdb's copy carries only in-frame clones and drops some. The data show approximately 110,000 clones, with around 94% seen just once and roughly 1.2% held by the top ten. This TCR came from a woman between 18 and 29 years old in good health and CMV-seronegative. Sequenced: PBMCs.

This chain's CDR3 is CASSDRTTDTQYF. As DNA, the CDR3 is TGCGCCAGCTCGGACAGGACCACAGATACGCAGTATTTT. The chain is built from TRBV4-1 and TRBJ2-3; 7 nucleotides line up with TRBD1. V dropped 8 bases and J dropped 2; count of bases not matched to a gene: 4. This CDR3 is 13 amino acids long. Germline CDR1 is MGHRA and CDR2 is YSYEKL.